Listed below are T cell receptor beta chains from one sample, sequenced in a study of identical twins. Each CDR3 protein gets one entry after TCRdb re-called the 5' RACE reads with MiXCR. This table has approximately 600,000 distinct CDR3 sequences, around 7.4% appearing once. This same sample was also taken into another study, of yellow fever vaccine responses in identical twins.

Sequencing input: PBMCs. These receptors were obtained from a young woman in good health. CDR3s include the opening cysteine and the closing phenylalanine or tryptophan. The order of the fields is J gene, D gene, clone size, V gene, CDR3 protein, CDR3 DNA. D genes are given only for firm matches. Size tells how often a clone was seen (once, few, many) or the class of an expanded clone, and some rows leave it out.

>TRBJ2-1|TRBD1|few|TRBV5-1
CASSLRDRYYNEQFF
TGCGCCAGCAGCTTAAGGGACAGGTATTACAATGAGCAGTTCTTC
>TRBJ2-2|NA|many|TRBV4-1
CASSQSDPGELFF
TGCGCCAGCAGCCAATCGGACCCCGGGGAGCTGTTTTTT
>TRBJ2-7|TRBD1|few|TRBV25-1
CASLPGTGGGQCF
TGTGCCAGTCTCCCCGGGACAGGGGGCGGGCAGTGCTTC
>TRBJ2-2|TRBD1|few|TRBV3-1
CASSQVGQGAQGELFF
TGTGCCAGCAGCCAAGTGGGACAGGGGGCTCAGGGGGAGCTGTTTTTT
>TRBJ2-7|TRBD2|few|TRBV6-2/TRBV6-3
CASSYGRWDAGASSEQYF
TGTGCCAGCAGTTACGGTAGATGGGACGCGGGAGCCTCCTCAGAGCAGTACTTC
>TRBJ2-5|NA|NA|TRBV27
CASSKQGGRVLTQYF
TGTGCCAGCAGTAAACAAGGGGGGCGGGTTTTGACCCAGTACTTC
>TRBJ1-3|TRBD1|many|TRBV29-1
CSETFRDRDRNTIYF
TGCAGCGAGACCTTCCGGGACAGGGACCGGAACACCATATATTTT
>TRBJ2-7|NA|many|TRBV29-1
CSVKGIPSRYEQYF
TGCAGCGTTAAAGGGATCCCCTCAAGGTACGAGCAGTACTTC
>TRBJ2-6|NA|NA|TRBV4-1
CASSPLSGSFNSGANVLTF
TGCGCCAGCAGCCCCCTATCCGGGTCTTTCAACTCTGGGGCCAACGTCCTGACTTTC
>TRBJ2-1|TRBD2|NA|TRBV7-6
CASSLILAGALYNEQFF
TGTGCCAGCAGCTTAATTCTAGCGGGAGCATTATACAATGAGCAGTTCTTC
>TRBJ2-5|NA|few|TRBV5-1
CASSLVGEAQYF
TGCGCCAGCAGCCTGGTTGGCGAGGCCCAGTACTTC
>TRBJ2-1|TRBD2|NA|TRBV11-2
CASSLEFRGSSGRTSSYNEQFF
TGTGCCAGCAGCTTAGAATTTCGGGGGAGTAGCGGGAGGACGAGCTCCTACAATGAGCAGTTCTTC
>TRBJ1-1|NA|many|TRBV11-2
CASSARVEAFF
TGTGCCAGCAGCGCACGGGTAGAAGCTTTCTTT
>TRBJ2-1|NA|few|TRBV20-1
CSANGRDSYGFRASGRNNEQFF
TGCAGTGCTAACGGCCGGGACAGCTACGGGTTTCGGGCTAGCGGACGCAACAATGAGCAGTTCTTC
>TRBJ2-7|TRBD1|NA|TRBV7-9
CASSSARGTESSYEQYF
TGTGCCAGCAGCTCAGCGAGGGGGACAGAGAGCTCCTACGAGCAGTACTTC
>TRBJ2-3|TRBD2|few|TRBV5-1
CASSPATSADTQYF
TGCGCCAGCAGCCCGGCTACTAGCGCGGATACGCAGTATTTT
>TRBJ2-7|TRBD2|many|TRBV20-1
CSALAGGPYEQYF
TGCAGTGCTTTAGCGGGAGGACCATACGAGCAGTACTTC
>TRBJ2-7|TRBD2|few|TRBV10-1
CASSEGTSGIYEQYF
TGCGCCAGCAGTGAGGGGACTAGCGGGATATACGAGCAGTACTTC
>TRBJ2-1|NA|NA|TRBV12-3/TRBV12-4
CASSSLAGWSYNEQFF
TGTGCCAGCAGTTCCCTTGCGGGGTGGTCCTACAATGAGCAGTTCTTC
>TRBJ2-1|NA|many|TRBV10-3
CAFGGGVDEQFF
TGTGCCTTTGGGGGAGGTGTCGATGAGCAGTTCTTC
>TRBJ2-1|NA|few|TRBV20-1
CSARDIWGSANNEQFF
TGCAGTGCTAGAGATATATGGGGATCCGCCAACAATGAGCAGTTCTTC
>TRBJ1-1|NA|many|TRBV10-2
CASSNVGREGLNTEAFF
TGCGCCAGCAGCAACGTGGGGAGAGAGGGCCTGAACACTGAAGCTTTCTTT
>TRBJ2-3|NA|NA|TRBV9
CASSSGAGTTDTQYF
TGTGCCAGCAGCTCAGGGGCGGGGACTACAGATACGCAGTATTTT
>TRBJ2-2|TRBD1|few|TRBV10-3
CATMGRAGGTGELFF
TGTGCCACCATGGGTCGGGCAGGGGGTACCGGGGAGCTGTTTTTT
>TRBJ2-5|NA|NA|TRBV20-1
CSARVPGAYQETQYF
TGCAGTGCTAGAGTTCCGGGAGCCTACCAAGAGACCCAGTACTTC
>TRBJ2-5|TRBD1|many|TRBV7-8
CASSPVRGETQYF
TGTGCCAGCAGCCCCGTCAGGGGGGAGACCCAGTACTTC
>TRBJ1-6|NA|many|TRBV7-9
CASSLVNSPLHF
TGTGCCAGCAGCTTAGTCAATTCACCCCTCCACTTT
>TRBJ1-6|NA|few|TRBV25-1
CASSETSSPLHF
TGTGCCAGCAGTGAGACCAGTTCACCCCTCCACTTT
>TRBJ2-7|TRBD2|NA|TRBV4-1
CASSQPTSGRIYEQYF
TGCGCCAGCAGCCAACCGACTAGCGGGAGAATTTACGAGCAGTACTTC
>TRBJ1-2|NA|NA|TRBV12-3/TRBV12-4
CASSSIGGTNGYTF
TGTGCCAGCAGTAGCATTGGGGGGACGAACGGCTACACCTTC
>TRBJ2-3|NA|few|TRBV4-1
CASSRSLAGWTDTQYF
TGCGCCAGCAGCCGGAGCCTTGCAGGGTGGACAGATACGCAGTATTTT
>TRBJ1-6|NA|many|TRBV28
CASSPRSSSYNSPLHF
TGTGCCAGCAGTCCTCGGTCAAGCTCCTATAATTCACCCCTCCACTTT
>TRBJ1-1|NA|many|TRBV3-1
CASSQWQPNTEAFF
TGTGCCAGCAGCCAATGGCAGCCAAACACTGAAGCTTTCTTT
>TRBJ2-2|NA|many|TRBV4-1
CASSQGPAGWEAGELFF
TGCGCCAGCAGCCAAGGCCCCGCAGGGTGGGAGGCCGGGGAGCTGTTTTTT
>TRBJ1-6|NA|NA|TRBV19
CASSTIWVANSPLHF
TGTGCCAGTAGTACCATTTGGGTGGCGAATTCACCCCTCCACTTT
>TRBJ2-4|NA|NA|TRBV5-5
CASSFSRSDKNIQYF
TGTGCCAGCAGCTTTAGTAGGAGTGACAAAAACATTCAGTACTTC
>TRBJ2-7|NA|NA|TRBV7-2
CASSARDRNLYEQYF
TGTGCCAGCAGCGCCCGGGACCGAAACCTCTACGAGCAGTACTTC
>TRBJ2-5|NA|many|TRBV20-1
CSARFLETQYF
TGCAGTGCTAGATTTCTGGAGACCCAGTACTTC
>TRBJ1-6|NA|NA|TRBV12-3/TRBV12-4
CASSLGEGKGNSPLHF
TGTGCCAGCAGTTTAGGCGAGGGAAAAGGCAATTCACCCCTCCACTTT
>TRBJ1-1|NA|many|TRBV5-1
CASSLLSESEAFF
TGCGCCAGCAGCTTACTTTCCGAATCTGAAGCTTTCTTT
>TRBJ2-1|NA|NA|TRBV6-1
CASQGIPLNNEQFF
TGTGCCAGTCAGGGGATACCCCTTAACAATGAGCAGTTCTTC
>TRBJ2-6|NA|NA|TRBV10-3
CAISAQLNSGANVLTF
TGTGCCATCAGTGCACAACTCAACTCTGGGGCCAACGTCCTGACTTTC
>TRBJ2-5|TRBD2|many|TRBV12-3/TRBV12-4
CASSFSPSGVGETQYF
TGTGCCAGCAGTTTTTCTCCTAGCGGGGTGGGAGAGACCCAGTACTTC
>TRBJ1-5|NA|NA|TRBV5-1
CASSSGGFNQPQHF
TGCGCCAGCAGTTCTGGGGGGTTCAATCAGCCCCAGCATTTT
>TRBJ2-1|TRBD2|few|TRBV6-5
CASSYSRFYPASGENEQFF
TGTGCCAGCAGTTACTCCCGTTTTTATCCGGCTAGCGGGGAGAATGAGCAGTTCTTC
>TRBJ2-5|NA|NA|TRBV7-3
CASSLTGQTETQYF
TGTGCCAGCAGCTTAACGGGTCAGACGGAGACCCAGTACTTC
>TRBJ1-2|TRBD1|few|TRBV20-1
CSARTDEGTGANYGYTF
TGCAGTGCTCGGACCGACGAAGGGACAGGAGCTAACTATGGCTACACCTTC
>TRBJ2-3|NA|many|TRBV6-2/TRBV6-3
CASKEGGHADTQYF
TGTGCCAGCAAGGAGGGGGGCCACGCAGATACGCAGTATTTT
>TRBJ2-2|NA|many|TRBV18
CASSIRRSNTGELFF
TGTGCCAGCTCAATCCGACGGTCGAACACCGGGGAGCTGTTTTTT
>TRBJ2-4|NA|NA|TRBV7-2
CASSSGSKNIQYF
TGTGCCAGCAGCTCGGGAAGTAAAAACATTCAGTACTTC
>TRBJ2-4|NA|NA|TRBV7-9
CASAGVPKNIQYF
TGTGCCAGCGCAGGGGTTCCCAAAAACATTCAGTACTTC
>TRBJ2-3|TRBD2|NA|TRBV6-1
CASGRTSGTDTHYF
TGTGCCAGCGGAAGGACTAGCGGCACAGATACGCATTATTTT
>TRBJ2-1|NA|many|TRBV2
CASSVSRFRNEQFF
TGTGCCAGCAGTGTGTCTAGGTTTCGCAATGAGCAGTTCTTC
>TRBJ1-1|TRBD1|few|TRBV10-2
CASRDRENTEAFF
TGCGCCAGCAGGGACAGGGAAAACACTGAAGCTTTCTTT